Listed below are T cell receptor beta chains from one sample, sequenced in a study of beta chain features in type 1 diabetes. Generated by immunoSEQ multiplex PCR, the TCRdb table keeps only in-frame clones and is missing some. The sample has around 160,000 clones, 48% seen once; the top ten hold around 0.43%. The sample taken for sequencing was Tregs from blood. These TCRs come from a man aged 18 to 29 in good health. Each CDR3 is given with its conserved first and last residue. Fields, in order: V gene, clone size, J gene, D gene, CDR3 protein, CDR3 DNA. The D gene is left open where the match is weak. Clone size is stated in some rows and not others, as once, few, many or a class when expanded.

TRBV11-3	once	TRBJ2-5	TRBD2	CASSVGLAGQETQYF	TGTGCCAGCAGCGTAGGACTAGCGGGTCAAGAGACCCAGTACTTC
TRBV11-2	-	TRBJ2-7	-	CASSLGRAYEQYF	TGTGCCAGCAGCTTAGGACGGGCCTACGAGCAGTACTTC
TRBV28	-	TRBJ1-5	-	CASSLDTGYNQPQHF	TGTGCCAGCAGTTTGGATACAGGTTACAATCAGCCCCAGCATTTT
TRBV5-1	few	TRBJ1-4	TRBD1	CASSPSGGNEKLFF	TGCGCCAGCTCACCGTCAGGGGGTAACGAAAAACTGTTTTTT
TRBV28	-	TRBJ1-6	-	CASSLQDNSPLHF	TGTGCCAGCAGTTTACAGGATAATTCACCCCTCCACTTT
TRBV30	-	TRBJ1-2	-	CAWRVFRQGRRYGYTF	TGTGCCTGGAGAGTGTTCCGTCAGGGAAGACGCTATGGCTACACCTTC
TRBV7-9	-	TRBJ1-1	TRBD1	CASKTGIGTEAFF	TGTGCCAGTAAGACAGGGATAGGGACTGAAGCTTTCTTT
TRBV19	-	TRBJ1-1	-	CASTQSGVVNTEAFF	TGTGCCAGTACCCAAAGCGGCGTTGTGAACACTGAAGCTTTCTTT
TRBV28	few	TRBJ1-5	TRBD1	CASSETGSYSNQPQHF	TGTGCCAGCAGCGAGACAGGGAGTTATAGCAATCAGCCCCAGCATTTT
TRBV5-1	-	TRBJ1-6	TRBD1	CASRPQGANSPLHF	TGCGCCAGCAGGCCCCAGGGGGCTAATTCACCCCTCCACTTT
TRBV7-9	-	TRBJ1-6	-	CASSEDFSPLHF	TGTGCCAGCAGCGAGGACTTTTCACCCCTCCACTTT
TRBV7-8	once	TRBJ2-5	-	CASSHRGRGFQETQYF	TGTGCCAGCAGTCACCGGGGGCGGGGGTTCCAAGAGACCCAGTACTTC
TRBV4-2	few	TRBJ2-5	-	CASSRYEGGETQYF	TGTGCCAGCAGCCGGTATGAGGGAGGAGAGACCCAGTACTTC
TRBV7-2	few	TRBJ2-3	-	CASSLAGTSTDTQYF	TGTGCCAGCAGCTTAGCCGGGACTAGCACAGATACGCAGTATTTT
TRBV7-6	-	TRBJ2-2	TRBD2	CASSFGLAGGDGELFF	TGTGCCAGCAGCTTCGGACTAGCGGGGGGGGACGGGGAGCTGTTTTTT
TRBV5-6	once	TRBJ1-2	-	CASSLVPSGDRYGYTF	TGTGCCAGCAGCTTGGTTCCCTCAGGGGATCGGTATGGCTACACCTTC
TRBV18	-	TRBJ2-7	-	CASSHGTGAYEQYF	TGTGCCAGCTCCCACGGGACGGGAGCCTACGAGCAGTACTTC
TRBV10-3	-	TRBJ1-3	-	CAISVIPRDTYSGNTIYF	TGTGCCATCAGTGTCATACCCCGGGACACATACTCTGGAAACACCATATATTTT
TRBV30	-	TRBJ1-2	-	CACEENNYGYTF	TGTGCCTGCGAGGAAAATAACTATGGCTACACCTTC
TRBV6-5	-	TRBJ1-2	-	CASSYTVTTNYGYTF	TGTGCCAGCAGTTACACTGTCACCACTAACTATGGCTACACCTTC
TRBV4-3	few	TRBJ1-4	-	CASSHLGTAEKLFF	TGCGCCAGCAGCCATTTAGGAACAGCCGAAAAACTGTTTTTT
TRBV30	once	TRBJ2-1	TRBD2	CAWGIAGGLLSYNEQFF	TGTGCCTGGGGTATAGCGGGAGGGCTTTTGTCCTACAATGAGCAGTTCTTC
TRBV7-2	few	TRBJ1-4	-	CASSLSPGMDEKLFF	TGTGCCAGCAGCTTGTCCCCAGGGATGGATGAAAAACTGTTTTTT
TRBV25-1	-	TRBJ1-1	-	CASSESNGREAFF	TGTGCCAGCAGTGAATCTAACGGTCGTGAAGCTTTCTTT
TRBV5-1	-	TRBJ2-7	TRBD1	CASSPQLGQGWNEQYF	TGCGCCAGCAGCCCACAGTTGGGACAGGGGTGGAACGAGCAGTACTTC
TRBV10-3	few	TRBJ1-2	TRBD1	CAISFGTGDYGYTF	TGTGCCATTAGTTTCGGGACAGGAGACTATGGCTACACCTTC
TRBV7-9	-	TRBJ2-7	TRBD2	CASSKKREGSPYEQYF	TGTGCCAGCAGCAAAAAGCGGGAGGGGTCCCCCTACGAGCAGTACTTC
TRBV6-5	-	TRBJ2-7	-	CASSYWHLYEQYF	TGTGCCAGCAGTTACTGGCACCTCTACGAGCAGTACTTC
TRBV5-1	few	TRBJ2-1	-	CASSSLHEQFF	TGCGCCAGCAGCTCTCTCCATGAGCAGTTCTTC
TRBV6-5	-	TRBJ1-5	-	CASSSSRGSYQPQHF	TGTGCCAGCAGTTCCAGTAGGGGGTCGTATCAGCCCCAGCATTTT
TRBV16	-	TRBJ1-2	-	CASSQFGWNGYTF	TGTGCCAGCAGCCAATTCGGGTGGAATGGCTACACCTTC
TRBV29-1	-	TRBJ2-5	TRBD1	CSVETGAGRETQYF	TGCAGCGTTGAAACAGGGGCAGGTCGAGAGACCCAGTACTTC
TRBV7-7	few	TRBJ2-1	TRBD2	CASSDRPSGGAGLVNEQFF	TGTGCCAGCAGCGACCGCCCTAGCGGGGGGGCCGGATTGGTGAATGAGCAGTTCTTC
TRBV6-6	few	TRBJ1-5	-	CASSFTGKAQPQHF	TGTGCCAGCAGTTTCACAGGGAAGGCTCAGCCCCAGCATTTT